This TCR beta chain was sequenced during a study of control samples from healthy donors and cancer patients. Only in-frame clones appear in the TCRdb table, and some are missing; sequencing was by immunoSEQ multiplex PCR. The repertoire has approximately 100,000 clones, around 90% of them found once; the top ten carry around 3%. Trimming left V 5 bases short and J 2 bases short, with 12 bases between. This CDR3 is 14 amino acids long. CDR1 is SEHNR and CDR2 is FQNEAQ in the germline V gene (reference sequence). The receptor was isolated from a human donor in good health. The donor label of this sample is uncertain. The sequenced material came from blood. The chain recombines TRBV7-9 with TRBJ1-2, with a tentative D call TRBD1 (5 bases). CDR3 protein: CASSTGTGNYGYTF. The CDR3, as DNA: TGTGCCAGCAGCACAGGAACGGGCAACTATGGCTACACCTTC.